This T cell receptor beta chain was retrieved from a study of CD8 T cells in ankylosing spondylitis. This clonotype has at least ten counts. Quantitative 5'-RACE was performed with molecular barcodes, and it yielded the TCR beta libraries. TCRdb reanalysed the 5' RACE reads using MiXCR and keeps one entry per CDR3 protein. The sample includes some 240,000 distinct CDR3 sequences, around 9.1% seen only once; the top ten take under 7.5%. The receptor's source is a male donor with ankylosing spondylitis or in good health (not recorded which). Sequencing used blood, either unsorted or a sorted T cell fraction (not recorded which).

The CDR3 protein is CASSRLVGEETQYF. The CDR3, as DNA: TGCGCCAGCAGCCGACTAGTCGGCGAAGAGACCCAGTACTTC. The chain carries TRBV5-1 and TRBJ2-5, with D possibly TRBD2 on 6 matching bases. The V gene lost 4 bases and the J gene lost 3 bases, with 13 bases spanning the gap. The CDR3 loop spans 14 amino acids. The germline V gene encodes CDR1 SGHRS and CDR2 YFSETQ. The variable domain in full, completed from reference TRBV5-1 and TRBJ2-5, reads KAGVTQTPRYLIKTRGQQVTLSCSPISGHRSVSWYQQTPGQGLQFLFEYFSETQRNKGNFPGRFSGRQFSNSRSEMNVSTLELGDSALYLCASSRLVGEETQYFGPGTRLLVL.